What follows describes a single T cell receptor beta chain. What it binds is not known. This sample is part of a study of PD-1 blockade in classical Hodgkin lymphoma. The germline gives CDR1 SGHNT, CDR2 YYREEE (reference sequence). This CDR3 spans 15 amino acids. The V segment lost 0 bases and the J segment 5 bases; nucleotides outside the gene matches: 2. Time point reported: newly diagnosed, previously untreated cHL patient sample. The authors compared against newly diagnosed, untreated classical Hodgkin lymphoma PBMCs. Clones were sequenced by immunoSEQ multiplex PCR, and TCRdb holds only the in-frame ones, with some missing. The table records about 20,000 clones, roughly 90% of them present only once. Findings and limits, study-wide: What drove the repertoire differences, possibly disease activity or prior therapy, has not been defined. Newly diagnosed patients were said to have less baseline TCR diversity than healthy donors did.

The clonotype was recovered from a human donor with classical Hodgkin lymphoma. This chain links TRBV5-4 with TRBJ1-2; 12 nucleotides agree with TRBD1. The sequenced material came from peripheral blood mononuclear cells (PBMCs). The CDR3 bases are TGTGCCAGCAGCTTGGAGGGACAGGGGGCTTATGGCTACACCTTC. Amino acid sequence: CASSLEGQGAYGYTF.